The rows below give T cell receptor beta chains drawn from one sample of a study of blood T cell repertoires in COVID-19. Produced via immunoSEQ multiplex PCR; TCRdb's table is partial and in-frame only. The sample records hundreds of thousands of clones, approximately 89% being singletons. Source material: peripheral blood. These TCRs come from a woman between 45 and 65 years old with COVID-19, enrolled during active disease. Each CDR3 is given with its conserved first and last residue. Fields, in order: J gene, clone size, V gene, D gene, CDR3 DNA, CDR3 protein. A D gene is named only where the DNA matches it firmly. Some rows mark clone size as missing; the rest say once, few, many or name a class of expanded clone.

J gene: TRBJ2-1; clone size: -; V gene: TRBV10-1; D gene: TRBD1; CDR3 DNA: TGCGCCAGCAGTGACCAGGGGGTTATTAATGAGCAGTTCTTC; CDR3 protein: CASSDQGVINEQFF
J gene: TRBJ2-1; clone size: -; V gene: TRBV5-6; D gene: TRBD1; CDR3 DNA: TGTGCCAGCAGGGTTGGGGGACAGGTGCCCGGGAATGAGCAGTTCTTC; CDR3 protein: CASRVGGQVPGNEQFF
J gene: TRBJ2-7; clone size: -; V gene: TRBV27; D gene: TRBD1; CDR3 DNA: TGTGCCAGCAGTCCCGGGACAGGGGCCCACGAGCAGTACTTC; CDR3 protein: CASSPGTGAHEQYF
J gene: TRBJ2-3; clone size: -; V gene: TRBV10-2; D gene: TRBD2; CDR3 DNA: TGCGCCAGCAATCTAGCGGGGGGTGGCGATACGCAGTATTTT; CDR3 protein: CASNLAGGGDTQYF
J gene: TRBJ1-1; clone size: -; V gene: TRBV6-5; D gene: -; CDR3 DNA: TGTGCCAGCAGTACCTCCAGGGCAGCCCTGGGGGCTTTCTTT; CDR3 protein: CASSTSRAALGAFF
J gene: TRBJ2-3; clone size: -; V gene: TRBV6-4; D gene: -; CDR3 DNA: TGTGCCAGCAGTGACTCCGGTACGCAGTATTTT; CDR3 protein: CASSDSGTQYF
J gene: TRBJ2-2; clone size: -; V gene: TRBV9; D gene: -; CDR3 DNA: TGTGCCAGCAGCGTAGCCGAAAGCCCCTATGGCACCGGGGAGCTGTTTTTT; CDR3 protein: CASSVAESPYGTGELFF
J gene: TRBJ1-4; clone size: once; V gene: TRBV2; D gene: -; CDR3 DNA: TGTGCCAGCAGTCCCACAGGGATTGCAACTAATGAAAAACTGTTTTTT; CDR3 protein: CASSPTGIATNEKLFF
J gene: TRBJ2-2; clone size: -; V gene: TRBV10-3; D gene: TRBD2; CDR3 DNA: TGTGCCATCAGCCGGACTAGCGGGGGGGGCACCTTGAACGGGGAGCTGTTTTTT; CDR3 protein: CAISRTSGGGTLNGELFF
J gene: TRBJ1-5; clone size: -; V gene: TRBV11-2; D gene: -; CDR3 DNA: TGTGCCAGCAGCTTAGACGCGAGACAGCCCCAGCATTTT; CDR3 protein: CASSLDARQPQHF
J gene: TRBJ1-1; clone size: -; V gene: TRBV3-1/TRBV3-2; D gene: -; CDR3 DNA: TGTGCCAGCAGCCCAAGAGAGATGAACACTGAAGCTTTCTTT; CDR3 protein: CASSPREMNTEAFF
J gene: TRBJ1-1; clone size: -; V gene: TRBV4-1; D gene: TRBD1; CDR3 DNA: TGCGCCAGCCAGGGACAGGGGGAGAAGGGTGAAGCTTTCTTT; CDR3 protein: CASQGQGEKGEAFF
J gene: TRBJ2-7; clone size: -; V gene: TRBV29-1; D gene: TRBD1; CDR3 DNA: TGCAGCGCCGTCGGGACAGGGGGCTCCTACGAGCAGTACTTC; CDR3 protein: CSAVGTGGSYEQYF
J gene: TRBJ2-1; clone size: -; V gene: TRBV4-1; D gene: TRBD2; CDR3 DNA: TGCGCCAGCAGCTACGGGGACTACTACAATGAGCAGTTCTTC; CDR3 protein: CASSYGDYYNEQFF
J gene: TRBJ1-2; clone size: -; V gene: TRBV6-1; D gene: -; CDR3 DNA: TGTGCCAGCAGTGAGATTCGAAAAGGGGGCTATGGCTACACCTTC; CDR3 protein: CASSEIRKGGYGYTF
J gene: TRBJ2-2; clone size: -; V gene: TRBV2; D gene: -; CDR3 DNA: TGTGCCAGCAGGGACTCGAACACCGGGGAGCTGTTTTTT; CDR3 protein: CASRDSNTGELFF
J gene: TRBJ1-2; clone size: -; V gene: TRBV30; D gene: -; CDR3 DNA: TGTGCCTGGACCGGGGGGTTTGGCTATGGCTACACCTTC; CDR3 protein: CAWTGGFGYGYTF
J gene: TRBJ2-7; clone size: -; V gene: TRBV2; D gene: TRBD1; CDR3 DNA: TGTGCCAGCAGTGGCCGACAGGGGGCTCTGCCCTACGAGCAGTACTTC; CDR3 protein: CASSGRQGALPYEQYF
J gene: TRBJ2-3; clone size: -; V gene: TRBV5-6; D gene: TRBD1; CDR3 DNA: TGTGCCAGCAGCTTCGGGACAGGCGGCACAGATACGCAGTATTTT; CDR3 protein: CASSFGTGGTDTQYF
J gene: TRBJ2-3; clone size: -; V gene: TRBV9; D gene: -; CDR3 DNA: TGTGCCAGCAGCGTAGATCGTAATACGCAGTATTTT; CDR3 protein: CASSVDRNTQYF
J gene: TRBJ2-2; clone size: -; V gene: TRBV12-5; D gene: TRBD2; CDR3 DNA: TGTGCTAGTGGTATTCCGGGACTATCGGCATCAGGGGAGCTGTTTTTT; CDR3 protein: CASGIPGLSASGELFF
J gene: TRBJ1-2; clone size: -; V gene: TRBV18; D gene: TRBD1; CDR3 DNA: TGTGCCAGCTCACCAGACAGGGGTAGCTATGGCTACACCTTC; CDR3 protein: CASSPDRGSYGYTF